This T cell receptor (beta chain) derives from a study of identifying expanded T cells in peripheral blood. Produced via immunoSEQ multiplex PCR; TCRdb's table is partial and in-frame only. The table includes more than 65,000 clones, around nine tenths detected once. The V end was cut by 1 base, the J end by 4 bases, with 7 bases between. This CDR3 is 13 amino acids long. CDR1 is LGHNA, CDR2 YSLEER, per germline. The genes are TRBV4-3 and TRBJ1-1; D unresolved. The clonotype comes from a person aged 18-70 years in good health. Sequencing was done on a sample of blood. The CDR3 nucleotides are TGCGCCAGCAGCCAAGTCGAGGGCACTGAAGCTTTCTTT. Translated, it gives CASSQVEGTEAFF.